This entry concerns a single T cell receptor (beta chain). Its antigen is not identified. This sample was included in a study of a mutant IDH1 vaccine in newly diagnosed glioma. Study-level background: Treated patients, averaging 40.4 years, were around 62% male and around 38% female. Former treatment meant radiotherapy, temozolomide, or both; the majority had gotten both. General study findings and limits: With respect to changes in top peripheral T cell clonotypes, pseudoprogression seemed unrelated.

Profiled with immunoSEQ multiplex PCR; TCRdb holds only in-frame clones, not every one. Altogether tens of thousands of clones are present, 91% being singletons, with the ten largest covering approximately 2.4%. This sample's time point: baseline, week 1 (first vaccination visit). Specified treatment: pre-vaccination baseline after standard-of-care therapy. The CDR3 consists of 14 residues. CDR1 and CDR2 (germline): GTSNPN, SVGIG (reference sequence). V was clipped by 0 bases and J by 6 bases, with 15 bases between them. This material consisted of PBMCs, taken from a glioma patient treated with radiotherapy, temozolomide or both. The gene calls are TRBV30 and TRBJ2-7; either TRBD1 or TRBD2 may supply D (5 bases each). The source of this sequence is a man in his fifties with glioma. Here the CDR3 DNA reads TGTGCCTGGAGTGTAGGACACGGGGCATTCGAGCAGTACTTC. Translated, it gives CAWSVGHGAFEQYF.